Listed below are T cell receptor beta chains from one sample, sequenced in a study of cytomegalovirus exposure and HLA in healthy donors. Sequenced by immunoSEQ multiplex PCR; TCRdb stores in-frame clones only, minus some. The table lists roughly 140,000 clones, roughly 82% of them singletons. Sequencing was carried out using PBMCs. The receptors shown here come from a young man in good health and CMV-seropositive. Each CDR3 is given with its conserved first and last residue. A D gene is named only where the DNA matches it firmly. Size tells how often a clone was seen (once, few, many) or the class of an expanded clone, and some rows leave it out.

TRBV7-2,16,.,.,TRBJ2-1,CASSSQAGVSYNEQFF,TGTGCCAGCAGCTCTCAGGCGGGTGTATCCTACAATGAGCAGTTCTTC
TRBV2,14,once,TRBD2,TRBJ2-5,CASSYSGVQETQYF,TGTGCCAGCAGTTATAGCGGGGTACAAGAGACCCAGTACTTC
TRBV9,16,.,TRBD1,TRBJ1-4,CASSTNTGTANEKLFF,TGTGCCAGCAGCACCAACACCGGGACAGCTAATGAAAAACTGTTTTTT
TRBV19,13,.,TRBD2,TRBJ2-3,CASSGGLEDTQYF,TGTGCCAGTAGTGGGGGACTAGAAGATACGCAGTATTTT
TRBV5-6,16,.,TRBD1,TRBJ1-2,CASSFPGQGIYYGYTF,TGTGCCAGCAGCTTCCCAGGACAGGGAATCTATTATGGCTACACCTTC
TRBV18,15,.,.,TRBJ2-1,CASSTTTSLAYEQFF,TGTGCCAGCTCAACAACGACCTCACTAGCTTATGAGCAGTTCTTC
TRBV4-3,14,.,.,TRBJ2-1,CASSGTNDYNEQFF,TGCGCCAGCAGCGGAACTAACGACTACAATGAGCAGTTCTTC
TRBV7-7,16,.,.,TRBJ2-7,CASSPLRPGSLGEQYF,TGTGCCAGCAGCCCGCTCCGGCCAGGGTCCCTTGGCGAGCAGTACTTC
TRBV19,14,.,.,TRBJ1-6,CASSTYTGNSPLHF,TGTGCCAGTAGTACTTACACAGGGAATTCACCCCTCCACTTT
TRBV28,15,.,TRBD1,TRBJ1-3,CASSLDRDSGNTIYF,TGTGCCAGCAGCTTGGACAGGGACTCTGGAAACACCATATATTTT
TRBV27,15,.,.,TRBJ1-1,CASSARLNSGTEAFF,TGTGCCAGCTCCGCCCGATTAAATTCCGGCACTGAAGCTTTCTTT
TRBV7-9,14,.,TRBD1,TRBJ2-3,CASSIGTGADTQYF,TGTGCCAGCAGCATCGGGACAGGGGCGGATACGCAGTATTTT
TRBV29-1,12,few,TRBD1,TRBJ2-7,CSVTGQPYEQYF,TGCAGCGTGACGGGACAGCCCTACGAGCAGTACTTC
TRBV30,14,.,.,TRBJ1-2,CASGWAGQNYGYTF,TGTGCCTCGGGCTGGGCAGGGCAGAACTATGGCTACACCTTC
TRBV10-1,14,.,TRBD1,TRBJ2-5,CSPGQDNCPETQYF,TGCTCACCGGGACAGGACAATTGCCCGGAGACCCAGTACTTC
TRBV7-6,12,.,.,TRBJ1-6,CASSPRNSPLHF,TGTGCCAGCAGCCCCAGGAATTCACCCCTCCACTTT
TRBV6-5,13,.,.,TRBJ2-7,CASSQGHLYEQYF,TGTGCCAGCAGTCAAGGACATTTATACGAGCAGTACTTC
TRBV7-2,14,once,.,TRBJ1-3,CASSLALRGNTIYF,TGTGCCAGCAGCTTAGCTTTGAGGGGAAACACCATATATTTT
TRBV4-1,16,.,.,TRBJ1-1,CASSQDYGHPNTEAFF,TGCGCCAGCAGCCAAGACTACGGACACCCGAACACTGAAGCTTTCTTT
TRBV11-2,14,.,.,TRBJ1-4,CASSPDGLNEKLFF,TGTGCCAGCAGCCCGGACGGACTGAATGAAAAACTGTTTTTT
TRBV5-4,17,few,TRBD2,TRBJ2-4,CASSSYPGTSGRGIQYF,TGTGCCAGCAGCTCCTATCCAGGGACTAGCGGGAGAGGCATTCAGTACTTC
TRBV6-5,13,.,.,TRBJ1-5,CASSSYSNQPQHF,TGTGCCAGCAGTTCCTATAGCAATCAGCCCCAGCATTTT
TRBV28,15,.,TRBD2,TRBJ2-7,CASSLGGGMIYEQYF,TGTGCCAGCAGTTTAGGCGGGGGGATGATATACGAGCAGTACTTC
TRBV7-2,13,.,.,TRBJ2-1,CASSLGTYNEQFF,TGTGCCAGCAGCCTTGGGACTTACAATGAGCAGTTCTTC
TRBV7-9,15,.,TRBD2,TRBJ2-1,CASSSKRGGYNEQFF,TGTGCCAGCAGCTCTAAGCGGGGTGGGTACAATGAGCAGTTCTTC
TRBV29-1,14,.,TRBD2,TRBJ2-1,CSVLSGDSYNEQFF,TGCAGCGTGCTTAGCGGGGACTCCTACAATGAGCAGTTCTTC
TRBV10-2,13,.,.,TRBJ1-1,CASRAIRNTEAFF,TGCGCCAGCAGAGCCATTAGGAACACTGAAGCTTTCTTT
TRBV5-1,15,once,.,TRBJ2-1,CASSLVGGGQDEQFF,TGCGCCAGCAGCTTGGTGGGGGGGGGCCAAGATGAGCAGTTCTTC
TRBV7-2,16,.,TRBD1,TRBJ1-4,CASSLAQGAENEKLFF,TGTGCCAGCAGCTTAGCTCAGGGGGCGGAGAATGAAAAACTGTTTTTT
TRBV7-2,15,.,TRBD2,TRBJ2-5,CASSWNSGGEETQYF,TGTGCCAGCAGCTGGAATAGCGGGGGGGAAGAGACCCAGTACTTC
TRBV25-1,15,.,.,TRBJ1-1,CASSEYRDLDSEAFF,TGTGCCAGCAGTGAATATAGGGACTTGGATTCAGAAGCTTTCTTT
TRBV5-6,14,.,TRBD1,TRBJ1-6,CASKWEQGGSPLHF,TGTGCCAGCAAGTGGGAACAGGGGGGTTCACCCCTCCACTTT
TRBV5-8,14,.,TRBD1,TRBJ1-1,CASSFGTVNTEAFF,TGTGCCAGCAGCTTTGGGACAGTCAACACTGAAGCTTTCTTT
TRBV6-1,14,.,.,TRBJ1-2,CASKGGVIVYGYTF,TGTGCCAGCAAGGGGGGGGTAATAGTCTATGGCTACACCTTC
TRBV6-5,13,.,TRBD2,TRBJ2-2,CASGIAGTGELFF,TGTGCCAGCGGAATAGCGGGGACCGGGGAGCTGTTTTTT
TRBV6-5,15,.,TRBD2,TRBJ2-1,CASSYSSGRPNEQFF,TGTGCCAGCAGTTACTCAAGCGGGAGACCCAATGAGCAGTTCTTC
TRBV7-2,15,.,.,TRBJ2-7,CASREARVSLSEQYF,TGTGCCAGCAGGGAAGCCCGGGTTTCCCTGAGCGAGCAGTACTTC
TRBV10-2,14,once,.,TRBJ1-4,CASSGRRLGEKLFF,TGCGCCAGCAGTGGGCGCAGGCTGGGTGAAAAACTGTTTTTT
TRBV4-3,15,.,TRBD2,TRBJ2-7,CASSPMVAGNYEQYF,TGCGCCAGCAGCCCTATGGTAGCGGGGAACTACGAGCAGTACTTC
TRBV7-6,15,.,.,TRBJ1-3,CASSLDPSSGNTIYF,TGTGCCAGCAGCTTAGATCCCAGCTCTGGAAACACCATATATTTT
TRBV2,16,.,.,TRBJ1-3,CASSDIPRGEGNTIYF,TGTGCCAGCAGTGATATTCCCCGGGGGGAAGGAAACACCATATATTTT
TRBV23-1,15,.,.,TRBJ2-1,CASSNQGCPYNEQFF,TGCGCCAGCAGCAATCAGGGGTGTCCCTACAATGAGCAGTTCTTC
TRBV4-3,15,.,TRBD1,TRBJ2-7,CASSQEGQGVYEQYF,TGCGCCAGCAGCCAAGAAGGTCAGGGGGTCTACGAGCAGTACTTC
TRBV7-6,16,.,TRBD2,TRBJ2-1,CASSLVISGRSNEQFF,TGTGCCAGCAGCTTAGTTATTAGCGGGAGGTCAAATGAGCAGTTCTTC
TRBV12-5,12,.,.,TRBJ1-1,CASALTGKMAFF,TGTGCTAGTGCCCTGACAGGAAAGATGGCTTTCTTT